One and the same sample provided the 11 T cell receptor beta chains below, sequenced in a study of cytomegalovirus exposure and HLA in healthy donors. Amplification used 60 Vbeta primers and 13 Jbeta primers. Assay used: immunoSEQ multiplex PCR; TCRdb lists only in-frame clones, some missing. This table holds approximately 100,000 clones, over 75% found once. The sample taken for sequencing was PBMCs. These receptors all stem from a man in his forties in good health and CMV-seropositive.

The chain couples TRBV19 to TRBJ2-1, with unresolved D. V was clipped by 7 bases and J by 0 bases, with 13 bases between them. CDR1 LNHDA and CDR2 SQIVND come from the germline V gene (reference sequence). The CDR3 sequence is 15 residues long. CDR3: CASIADASSYNEQFF. Here the CDR3 DNA reads TGTGCCAGTATCGCAGACGCTAGCTCCTACAATGAGCAGTTCTTC. Supplemented by reference TRBV19 and TRBJ2-1, the full variable domain reads DGGITQSPKYLFRKEGQNVTLSCEQNLNHDAMYWYRQDPGQGLRLIYYSQIVNDFQKGDIAEGYSVSREKKESFPLTVTSAQKNPTAFYLCASIADASSYNEQFFGPGTRLTVL.

The CDR3 DNA is TGTGCCAGCAGCCCAGGCGGGTCTGGGCAGCCCCAGCATTTT. This gives the protein CASSPGGSGQPQHF. V usage is TRBV7-2 and J usage is TRBJ1-5; D uncertain. The CDR3 runs to 14 residues. V gave up 5 bases and J gave up 7 bases, with 15 bases separating them. Germline V gene sequence: CDR1 SGHTA, CDR2 FQGNSA.

This clone was found a few times. This chain connects TRBV6-6 to TRBJ1-5; D ambiguous. This CDR3 region has 15 residues. Trimming stripped 2 bases from V and 1 base from J, with 9 bases between. Germline loops: CDR1 MNHNY, CDR2 SVGAGI (reference sequence). The DNA for the CDR3 is TGTGCCAGCAGTTACGATCCGGGGAGCAATCAGCCCCAGCATTTT. Its translation: CASSYDPGSNQPQHF.

The table lists this clone with a few counts. The rearrangement joins TRBV30 to TRBJ1-6; 9 bases map to TRBD1. Trimming cost V 4 bases and J 5 bases; bases outside gene matches: 6. Germline V CDR1 and CDR2: GTSNPN, SVGIG (reference sequence). CDR3 size: 15 residues. The CDR3 bases are TGTGCCTGGACCGGACAGGGGTGGGATAATTCACCCCTCCACTTT. This sequence encodes CAWTGQGWDNSPLHF. The whole variable domain, filled in from reference TRBV30 and TRBJ1-6, reads SQTIHQWPATLVQPVGSPLSLECTVEGTSNPNLYWYRQAAGRGLQLLFYSVGIGQISSEVPQNLSASRPQDRQFILSSKKLLLSDSGFYLCAWTGQGWDNSPLHFGNGTRLTVT.

This chain uses TRBV7-2 with TRBJ2-5; 8 nucleotides align to TRBD2. This CDR3 region has 14 residues. In germline, CDR1 is SGHTA, CDR2 FQGNSA. V lost 5 bases, J lost 4 bases, and 6 bases stayed unmatched. This CDR3 reads CASSPVRGVETQYF. The CDR3 DNA reads TGTGCCAGCAGCCCAGTGCGGGGGGTAGAGACCCAGTACTTC.

This chain uses TRBV18 with TRBJ2-7, with D maybe TRBD1 (5 bases). There are 20 residues in the CDR3. The germline V and J ends were trimmed by 4 bases and 3 bases, with 31 bases remaining between them. The germline gives CDR1 KGHSH, CDR2 LQKENI. As DNA, the CDR3 is TGTGCCAGCTCACTCCTAGACGGATCTGGGATCCTGACAGACCACTACGAGCAGTACTTC. It is translated as CASSLLDGSGILTDHYEQYF.

The genes are TRBV27 and TRBJ2-1; no clear D. CDR1 is MNHEY, CDR2 SMNVEV, per germline (reference sequence). There are 14 residues in the CDR3. V shed 7 bases and J shed 4 bases, with 14 bases lying between them. The CDR3 nucleotides are TGTGCCAGCAACTCCCTGGGCAGGTACAATGAGCAGTTCTTC. Encoded protein: CASNSLGRYNEQFF.

The chain carries TRBV5-1 and TRBJ1-5; no firm D call. Trimming left V 0 bases short and J 2 bases short, with 9 bases between. This CDR3 has 15 residues. CDR1 and CDR2 (germline): SGHRS, YFSETQ. The CDR3 protein is CASSLVPGGNQPQHF. The CDR3 bases are TGCGCCAGCAGCTTGGTTCCGGGAGGCAATCAGCCCCAGCATTTT.

The chain uses TRBV2 and TRBJ1-5, with 12 bases lining up with TRBD1. The V gene end was trimmed by 7 bases and the J gene end by 8 bases; junction bases not matched to a gene: 9. The germline V gene encodes CDR1 SNHLY and CDR2 FYNNEI. The CDR3 is made up of 15 amino acids. Here the CDR3 DNA reads TGTGCCAGCACCCTGGGGACAGGGGGCTTTGAGCCCCAGCATTTT. Protein product: CASTLGTGGFEPQHF. The full variable domain, in which reference TRBV2 and TRBJ1-5 provide the parts outside the CDR3, is EPEVTQTPSHQVTQMGQEVILRCVPISNHLYFYWYRQILGQKVEFLVSFYNNEISEKSEIFDDQFSVERPDGSNFTLKIRSTKLEDSAMYFCASTLGTGGFEPQHFGDGTRLSIL.

The rearrangement links TRBV19 to TRBJ1-2, with D maybe TRBD1 (5 bases). This CDR3 has 14 amino acids. Between the trimmed V and J ends, which lost 7 bases and 4 bases, there was a span of 16 bases. CDR1 is LNHDA, CDR2 SQIVND, per germline (reference sequence). CDR3 DNA: TGTGCCAGTACCCGCGTGGGGGGTAGCTATGGCTACACCTTC. It codes for CASTRVGGSYGYTF.

Notes on this clone: The same CDR3 arises from other DNA sequences in this sample as well. The rearrangement uses TRBV18 and TRBJ2-7, with D unclear. Germline V gene sequence: CDR1 KGHSH, CDR2 LQKENI. The CDR3 is 13 amino acids. V was pared by 2 bases and J by 2 bases, with 7 bases between. The CDR3 bases are TGTGCCAGCTCACCAGGCCAGACCTACGAGCAGTACTTC. This codes for CASSPGQTYEQYF.